These 27 T cell receptor beta chains were all obtained from the same sample, sequenced in a study of blood T cell repertoires in COVID-19. Only in-frame clones appear in the TCRdb table, and some are missing; sequencing was by immunoSEQ multiplex PCR. The sample has about 170,000 clones; approximately 82% are singletons. Sequencing input: PBMCs or T cells enriched from blood (not recorded which). Every receptor here comes from a woman aged 50 to 60 in a cohort exposed to, infected with or recovered from COVID-19 (not recorded which).

Details on this clone: At one boundary the junction diverges from the germline segment, which might be a read error. V gene TRBV7-7 combines with J gene TRBJ2-5, with 9 bases fitting TRBD2. The CDR3 has 14 residues. Looked up from germline, CDR1 is SSHAT and CDR2 is FNYEAQ (reference sequence). The CDR3 nucleotides are TGTGCTAGCAGTGAGCGGGGGGCCCAAGAGACCCAGTACTTC. Residues: CASSERGAQETQYF.

The rearrangement uses TRBV13 and TRBJ1-2, with 7 bases fitting TRBD1. The trim removed 2 bases at V and 6 bases at J, leaving 9 bases unmatched. This CDR3 comprises 15 residues. Germline loops: CDR1 PRHDT, CDR2 FYEKMQ (reference sequence). CDR3 protein: CASSLLTGQPNGYTF. The CDR3 coding sequence is TGTGCCAGCAGCTTATTGACAGGGCAGCCGAATGGCTACACCTTC. The whole variable domain, remainder taken from reference TRBV13 and TRBJ1-2, is AAGVIQSPRHLIKEKRETATLKCYPIPRHDTVYWYQQGPGQDPQFLISFYEKMQSDKGSIPDRFSAQQFSDYHSELNMSSLELGDSALYFCASSLLTGQPNGYTFGSGTRLTVV.

In its sample, this clone was seen a few times. The chain joins TRBV19 to TRBJ2-7, with 7 bases lining up with TRBD1. The CDR3 totals 15 residues. Germline-derived CDR1 and CDR2 are LNHDA and SQIVND (reference sequence). Trimming at V came to 4 bases and at J to 1 base, leaving 7 bases not matched to a gene. CDR3 sequence reads: CASSTGTDPSYEQYF. The CDR3 nucleotides are TGTGCCAGTAGTACTGGGACAGATCCTTCCTACGAGCAGTACTTC.

V is TRBV10-3 and J is TRBJ2-7; a weak D match, TRBD1 (6 bases). Trimming removed 0 bases from V and 4 bases from J, with 10 bases in between. This CDR3 is built from 14 residues. Germline CDR1 is ENHRY and CDR2 is SYGVKD. The DNA of the CDR3 is TGTGCCATCAGTGAGTCGAGGACAGCGTACGAGCAGTACTTC. This translates into CAISESRTAYEQYF.

CDR3 sequence (DNA): TGTGCCACCAGCAGAGATGGACTAGGTGACAATGAGCAGTTCTTC. It translates to CATSRDGLGDNEQFF. The V gene is TRBV15, the J gene TRBJ2-1; TRBD2 aligns across 7 bases. V was pared by 0 bases and J by 5 bases, with 4 bases of the junction left unmatched. Germline V gene lookup returns CDR1 LNHNV and CDR2 YYDKDF (reference sequence). The CDR3 extends over 15 amino acids. Looking up the rest from reference TRBV15 and TRBJ2-1 gives the full variable domain: DAMVIQNPRYQVTQFGKPVTLSCSQTLNHNVMYWYQQKSSQAPKLLFHYYDKDFNNEADTPDNFQSRRPNTSFCFLDIRSPGLGDTAMYLCATSRDGLGDNEQFFGPGTRLTVL.

The chain has TRBV9 and TRBJ2-1; 9 positions match TRBD1. J lost 4 bases, V lost 3 bases, and 5 bases had no gene match. The CDR3 runs 15 residues. From germline, CDR1 is SGDLS and CDR2 YYNGEE. CDR3 residues: CASSEQGAKYNEQFF. The CDR3 region has the DNA TGTGCCAGCAGCGAACAGGGGGCGAAGTACAATGAGCAGTTCTTC. The full variable domain, its missing parts supplied by reference TRBV9 and TRBJ2-1, is DSGVTQTPKHLITATGQRVTLRCSPRSGDLSVYWYQQSLDQGLQFLIQYYNGEERAKGNILERFSAQQFPDLHSELNLSSLELGDSALYFCASSEQGAKYNEQFFGPGTRLTVL.

The V gene is TRBV19, the J gene TRBJ1-6; unclear D gene. The CDR3 loop spans 14 amino acids. Germline assignment: CDR1 LNHDA and CDR2 SQIVND (reference sequence). V shed 3 bases and J shed 5 bases, with 8 bases lying between them. The chain's CDR3 is CASSMRVDNSPLHF. CDR3 coding DNA: TGTGCCAGTAGTATGAGGGTGGATAATTCACCCCTCCACTTT. The entire variable domain, with the rest obtained from reference TRBV19 and TRBJ1-6, is as follows: DGGITQSPKYLFRKEGQNVTLSCEQNLNHDAMYWYRQDPGQGLRLIYYSQIVNDFQKGDIAEGYSVSREKKESFPLTVTSAQKNPTAFYLCASSMRVDNSPLHFGNGTRLTVT.

The CDR3 loop reads CASSIRRTGSSGANVLTF. CDR3 nucleotides: TGTGCCAGTAGTATCCGCCGGACAGGCAGCTCTGGGGCCAACGTCCTGACTTTC. The genes are TRBV19 and TRBJ2-6; 7 bases fit TRBD1. This CDR3 has 18 amino acids. The V and J ends lost 3 bases and 0 bases, in that order; junction bases with no gene match: 8. Germline V gene sequence: CDR1 LNHDA, CDR2 SQIVND (reference sequence).

This sequence joins TRBV24-1 and TRBJ1-5; D gene unclear. Germline values: CDR1 KGHDR, CDR2 SFDVKD. There are 15 residues in the CDR3. The V gene lost 3 bases and the J gene lost 3 bases, with 11 bases spanning the gap. The CDR3 loop reads CATSDPAVNNQPQHF. CDR3 in DNA: TGTGCCACCAGTGATCCAGCGGTTAACAATCAGCCCCAGCATTTT.

The V and J genes are TRBV5-1 and TRBJ2-3; a weak D match, TRBD2 (6 bases). This CDR3 contains 15 residues. Trimming left V 1 base short and J 0 bases short, with 9 bases between. CDR1 SGHRS and CDR2 YFSETQ come from the germline V gene. CDR3 in DNA: TGCGCCAGCAGCTTGACGGGAGCTAGCACAGATACGCAGTATTTT. This encodes CASSLTGASTDTQYF.

The chain links TRBV6-5 to TRBJ2-2; 8 positions agree with TRBD1. After removal of 7 bases from V and 0 bases from J, the junction contained 4 bases not matched to a gene. The germline V gene encodes CDR1 MNHEY and CDR2 SVGAGI. This CDR3 spans 15 amino acids. CDR3 in amino acids: CASTKGQANTGELFF. As DNA, the CDR3 is TGTGCCAGCACCAAGGGACAGGCGAACACCGGGGAGCTGTTTTTT.

This clone came up a few times. A read error may produce the germline difference seen at one junction end. The chain links TRBV27 to TRBJ1-6; no firm D call. The CDR3 consists of 12 residues. Germline assignment: CDR1 MNHEY and CDR2 SMNVEV (reference sequence). For the CDR3, the DNA is TGTGCCAGCAGTTTTTCGGGTTCAACCCTCCACTTT. Translating gives CASSFSGSTLHF.

Only one count was recorded for this clone. The chain uses TRBV28 and TRBJ2-2, with TRBD2 identical over 8 bases. Germline V gives CDR1 MDHEN, CDR2 SYDVKM. J was trimmed by 4 bases and V by 3 bases; bases with no gene match: 4. The CDR3 sequence is 15 residues long. CDR3 bases: TGTGCCAGCAGTTTCGGGGGGGCTGGCACCGGGGAGCTGTTTTTT. Translating it yields CASSFGGAGTGELFF.

This clone was recorded once. The CDR3 protein is CASSVRSGAADTQYF. In DNA form, the CDR3 reads TGTGCCAGCAGCGTGCGTAGCGGGGCTGCAGATACGCAGTATTTT. The chain combines TRBV9 with TRBJ2-3; 8 nucleotides agree with TRBD2. Trimming cost V 2 bases and J 4 bases; bases outside gene matches: 6. There are 15 residues in the CDR3. Germline V lookup: CDR1 SGDLS, CDR2 YYNGEE.

The V and J genes are TRBV6-2 or TRBV6-3 and TRBJ2-2; no reliable D call. Germline CDR1 is MNHEY and CDR2 is SVGEGT. CDR3 size: 15 residues. V lost 4 bases to trimming and J lost 2 bases, with 11 bases between them. The CDR3, as DNA: TGTGCCAGCAGTTTCGAGCGTTTAAACACCGGGGAGCTGTTTTTT. The encoded protein is CASSFERLNTGELFF.

The chain uses TRBV28 and TRBJ2-1; possible D gene TRBD2, 6 bases. The germline V gene encodes CDR1 MDHEN and CDR2 SYDVKM. The V and J ends lost 4 bases and 1 base respectively, with 17 bases between them. CDR3 length equals 17 residues. This chain's CDR3 is CASSSFGLTRSYNEQFF. The CDR3 DNA reads TGTGCCAGCAGTTCCTTCGGACTAACTCGATCCTACAATGAGCAGTTCTTC.

This clone showed up just once. The chain joins TRBV7-6 to TRBJ2-1; D uncertain. Trimming pared 1 base from V and 5 bases from J, leaving 6 bases between. Germline V lookup: CDR1 SGHVS, CDR2 FNYEAQ. This CDR3 has 13 amino acids. CDR3 sequence: CASSLELDNEQFF. CDR3 DNA: TGTGCCAGCAGCTTAGAACTCGACAATGAGCAGTTCTTC.

This clone was seen many times. The chain has TRBV28 and TRBJ1-6; D unclear. The CDR3 has 12 amino acids. CDR1 MDHEN and CDR2 SYDVKM come from the germline V gene. V lost 7 bases and J 5 bases, leaving 6 bases between the germline ends. CDR3: CASNFNNSPLHF. The CDR3 coding sequence is TGTGCCAGCAATTTCAATAATTCACCCCTCCACTTT.

This clone has a handful of counts. The V call is TRBV5-1, the J call TRBJ1-2; D not certain. The ends were cut back, 5 bases at V and 6 bases at J, with 11 bases in the middle. The CDR3 runs 12 residues. The germline V gene encodes CDR1 SGHRS and CDR2 YFSETQ. Written as DNA, the CDR3 is TGCGCCAGCAGTGAGAGGGAGGATGGCTACACCTTC. Amino acid sequence: CASSEREDGYTF.

J is TRBJ1-4 and V is TRBV7-9, with D maybe TRBD1 (5 bases). CDR3 length: 14 amino acids. CDR1 and CDR2 from the germline V gene are SEHNR and FQNEAQ (reference sequence). Trimming removed 0 bases at V and 8 bases at J, with 10 bases between. For the CDR3, the DNA is TGTGCCAGCAGCTTAGCGGGTTACAGGGAAAAACTGTTTTTT. Its translation is CASSLAGYREKLFF.

The genes are TRBV10-2 and TRBJ1-5, with 10 bases matching TRBD1. The germline CDR1 and CDR2 sequences are WSHSY and SAAADI. CDR3 length: 15 amino acids. J lost 6 bases, V lost 3 bases, and 5 bases had no gene match. CDR3 bases: TGCGCCAGCAGTGATTTGGGACAGGGGATTCAGCCCCAGCATTTT. It specifies CASSDLGQGIQPQHF.

The rearrangement uses TRBV5-1 and TRBJ2-7; 11 bases fit TRBD1. The V gene end was trimmed by 5 bases and the J gene end by 1 base; junction bases not matched to a gene: 11. This CDR3 contains 17 residues. Germline-derived CDR1 and CDR2 are SGHRS and YFSETQ. CDR3 nucleotide sequence: TGCGCCAGCAGTCTAAGGACAGGGGGCGTAAGTTCCTACGAGCAGTACTTC. It specifies CASSLRTGGVSSYEQYF.

This clone was observed a few times. This chain links TRBV24-1 with TRBJ2-3; D is uncertain. This CDR3 is built from 13 residues. CDR1 and CDR2 from the germline V gene are KGHDR and SFDVKD. V gave up 3 bases and J gave up 0 bases, with 3 bases separating them. DNA for the CDR3: TGTGCCACCAGTGATCCTAGCACAGATACGCAGTATTTT. Residues: CATSDPSTDTQYF.

This chain joins TRBV5-1 and TRBJ2-1; 7 bases align to TRBD2. Germline CDR1 SGHRS, CDR2 YFSETQ. CDR3 length: 16 residues. Germline trimming cut 0 bases from V and 7 bases from J; bases unmatched to any gene: 10. DNA for the CDR3: TGCGCCAGCAGCTTGGATGGGGCGGGAGATGGAAATGAGCAGTTCTTC. This translates into CASSLDGAGDGNEQFF.

The count of this clone is one. J is TRBJ2-3 and V is TRBV23-1; 7 bases map to TRBD1. TRBV23-1 carries the ORF label, with uncertain function. CDR3 length equals 16 residues. With V trimmed by 0 bases and J by 2 bases, 5 bases remained unmatched. The CDR3 loop is CASSQSGGQHTDTQYF. The CDR3 DNA reads as TGCGCCAGCAGTCAATCTGGGGGACAGCACACAGATACGCAGTATTTT.

The rearrangement uses TRBV2 and TRBJ2-1; weak D call: TRBD1 (5 bases). The CDR3 runs to 13 residues. With 3 bases removed from V and 7 bases from J, the gap between germline ends came to 10 bases. Germline V gene data show CDR1 as SNHLY and CDR2 as FYNNEI. The DNA of the CDR3 is TGTGCCAGCAGTGATCGACAGTCTAATGAGCAGTTCTTC. This gives the protein CASSDRQSNEQFF.

This rearrangement joins TRBV5-1 to TRBJ2-3; D unresolved. The CDR3 contains 14 residues. The V gene lost 0 bases and the J gene lost 4 bases, with 9 bases spanning the gap. Germline CDR1 reads SGHRS; CDR2 reads YFSETQ. CDR3 coding DNA: TGCGCCAGCAGCTTGGCCGAGCCCGCAGATACGCAGTATTTT. This encodes CASSLAEPADTQYF.